This TCR beta chain comes out of a study of cytomegalovirus exposure and HLA in healthy donors. The study, taken as a whole, reports: In an earlier analysis, about 87% or about 30%: the productive usage of most TCR beta V segments. A few CMV-associated chains were confirmed in vitro to be specific for CMV antigens. Among the most significant clusters, several appeared linked to common viral pathogens in a later analysis. Some highly shared sequence variants likely arose as a pipeline artifact.

Of note for this clone: Its antigen is as yet unknown.

V lost 2 bases to trimming and J lost 6 bases, with 14 bases between them. This CDR3 region has 14 residues. CDR1 is SGHRS, CDR2 YFSETQ, per germline. Use of 60 Vbeta and 13 Jbeta primers characterized the PCR. The assay was immunoSEQ multiplex PCR, and TCRdb's table has in-frame clones only and misses some. The table records about 150,000 clones, roughly 80% of them present only once. Sequences were obtained from PBMCs. This clonotype was sampled from a woman in her 30s in good health and CMV-seronegative. The chain has TRBV5-1 and TRBJ1-2; a possible D gene is TRBD1 (5 bases). CDR3 in amino acids: CASSFGGGKNGYTF. CDR3 nucleotides: TGCGCCAGCAGCTTCGGGGGGGGGAAGAATGGCTACACCTTC.